The 4 T cell receptor beta chains below come from one sample, sequenced in a study of control samples from healthy donors and cancer patients. The method was immunoSEQ multiplex PCR; TCRdb's version includes in-frame clones alone and lacks a portion of them. The sample holds tens of thousands of clones, around nine tenths seen once. Sequencing was performed on PBMCs. These receptors originate from a woman in her sixties with head and neck cancer.

The V call is TRBV19, the J call TRBJ2-5; D remains unclear. V gave up 5 bases and J gave up 0 bases, with 7 bases separating them. CDR1 and CDR2 from the germline V gene are LNHDA and SQIVND (reference sequence). The CDR3 totals 13 residues. The CDR3 sequence is CASSLTYQETQYF. Here the CDR3 DNA reads TGTGCCAGTAGTCTTACGTACCAAGAGACCCAGTACTTC.

This chain's CDR3 is CASSLEGGKNTEAFF. As DNA, the CDR3 is TGTGCCAGCAGCTTAGAAGGGGGGAAGAACACTGAAGCTTTCTTT. The chain joins TRBV7-8 to TRBJ1-1; TRBD1 might be the D (6 bases). The CDR3 length is 15 residues. With 1 base removed from V and 1 base from J, the gap between germline ends came to 10 bases. In germline, CDR1 is SGHVS, CDR2 FQNEAQ. Looking up the rest from reference TRBV7-8 and TRBJ1-1 gives the full variable domain: GAGVSQSPRYKVAKRGQDVALRCDPISGHVSLFWYQQALGQGPEFLTYFQNEAQLDKSGLPSDRFFAERPEGSVSTLKIQRTQQEDSAVYLCASSLEGGKNTEAFFGQGTRLTVV.

The chain links TRBV11-2 to TRBJ1-2; 7 positions match TRBD1. The CDR3 sequence is 13 residues long. Losses at the gene ends were 7 bases for V and 4 bases for J; bases not matched to a gene: 6. CDR1 and CDR2 (germline): SGHAT, FQNNGV. The CDR3 loop is CASTPGQSYGYTF. The CDR3 region has the DNA TGTGCCAGCACCCCGGGACAGAGCTATGGCTACACCTTC.

The table lists this clone with a count of one. The chain combines TRBV5-1 with TRBJ1-1; D gene uncertain. This CDR3 has 13 residues. Germline V lookup: CDR1 SGHRS, CDR2 YFSETQ. V shed 2 bases and J shed 1 base, with 6 bases lying between them. The CDR3 DNA sequence: TGCGCCAGCAGCTTCGGCGCGAACACTGAAGCTTTCTTT. The encoded protein is CASSFGANTEAFF.